Listed below are T cell receptor beta chains from one sample, sequenced in a study of blood T cell repertoires in COVID-19. Profiling relied on immunoSEQ multiplex PCR, and the TCRdb table lists in-frame clones only, not all of them. This sample has 60,000 to 75,000 clones, with roughly 80% found just once. The sequenced sample was peripheral blood. These receptor sequences come from a woman in her 70s with acute or convalescent COVID-19. CDR3s include the opening cysteine and the closing phenylalanine or tryptophan. Fields, in order: clone size, J gene, D gene, V gene, CDR3 DNA, CDR3 protein. The D gene is left open where the match is weak. Clone size is given for some rows only: seen once, a few or many times, or a class if the clone is expanded.

few | TRBJ1-1 | - | TRBV7-8 | TGTGCCAGCAGCCCAGGAAACCCAATGAACACTGAAGCTTTCTTT | CASSPGNPMNTEAFF
- | TRBJ2-3 | TRBD1 | TRBV13 | TGTGCCAGCAGCCGGGGACAGGGCACAGATACGCAGTATTTT | CASSRGQGTDTQYF
- | TRBJ2-1 | TRBD2 | TRBV14 | TGTGCCAGCAGCCAAGAGTTGGGGACTAGCTCCTACAATGAGCAGTTCTTC | CASSQELGTSSYNEQFF
- | TRBJ2-1 | - | TRBV7-2 | TGTGCCAGCAGCTTGGACAGACCTGGTATTGAGCAGTTCTTC | CASSLDRPGIEQFF
- | TRBJ2-3 | - | TRBV7-9 | TGTGCCAGCAGCCTAAGCGGGTACACAGATACGCAGTATTTT | CASSLSGYTDTQYF
- | TRBJ2-3 | - | TRBV20-1 | TGCAGTGCTAGTTTGGCAGGCACAGATACGCAGTATTTT | CSASLAGTDTQYF
- | TRBJ1-1 | TRBD1 | TRBV7-8 | TGTGCCAGCAGCTTATCCGGGACAGCTGAAGCTTTCTTT | CASSLSGTAEAFF
- | TRBJ2-1 | - | TRBV6-1 | TGTGCCAGCAGTGAATCCGGGGGCAATGAGCAGTTCTTC | CASSESGGNEQFF
- | TRBJ2-2 | - | TRBV2 | TGTGCCAGCAGTGAAGAAATGTTCGCGAACACCGGGGAGCTGTTTTTT | CASSEEMFANTGELFF
- | TRBJ2-7 | TRBD2 | TRBV18 | TGTGCCAGCTCACACGCAATTGGGACTAGCTCCTACGAGCAGTACTTC | CASSHAIGTSSYEQYF
- | TRBJ2-3 | - | TRBV3-1/TRBV3-2 | TGTGCCAGCATGGGGAATGCGGGGAGGACGCAGTATTTT | CASMGNAGRTQYF
- | TRBJ2-3 | - | TRBV3-1/TRBV3-2 | TGTGCCAGCAGCCAAGGGGGAGGCACCGTAGATACGCATGCATTT | CASSQGGGTVDTHAF
- | TRBJ1-5 | - | TRBV19 | TGTGCCAGCAGGGTTCCCCTCGCAAATCAGCCCCAGCATTTT | CASRVPLANQPQHF
- | TRBJ1-6 | - | TRBV7-2 | TGTGCCAGCAGCCAACAGGGTAATTCACCCCTCCACTTT | CASSQQGNSPLHF
- | TRBJ2-3 | - | TRBV28 | TGTGCCAGCAGCCTCGGTCTGAGTACGCAGTATTTT | CASSLGLSTQYF
- | TRBJ2-1 | - | TRBV5-1 | TGCGCCAGCAGCAATACGGGTAGTAATGAGCAGTTCTTC | CASSNTGSNEQFF
once | TRBJ2-7 | - | TRBV7-9 | TGTGCCAGCAGCATGGGCCCTGCAGAGCAGTACTTC | CASSMGPAEQYF
- | TRBJ2-1 | - | TRBV7-9 | TGTGCCAGCAGCTCAACAGGGTCACCGTACAATGAGCAGTTCTTC | CASSSTGSPYNEQFF
- | TRBJ2-3 | - | TRBV6-4 | TGTGCCAGCAGTTCCACCGGTGGGGGCCCAGATACGCAGTATTTT | CASSSTGGGPDTQYF
- | TRBJ2-7 | TRBD2 | TRBV5-1 | TGCGCCAGCAGCCCCGGACTAGCGGGGGGCCCGTACTTC | CASSPGLAGGPYF
- | TRBJ1-2 | - | TRBV5-4 | TGTGCCAGCAGCCGGGGTATGACTTATGGCTACACCTTC | CASSRGMTYGYTF
- | TRBJ2-5 | TRBD1 | TRBV6-6 | TGTGCCAGCAAGGACAGGGGAATTGAGACCCAGTACTTC | CASKDRGIETQYF
- | TRBJ1-1 | - | TRBV24-1 | TGTGCCACCAGCCGGGATGGCTCTGAAGCTTTCTTT | CATSRDGSEAFF
- | TRBJ2-7 | TRBD2 | TRBV28 | TGTGCCAGCAGTTTAGGGCCTAGCGGGGGGTCCCGCTCCTACGAGCAGTACTTC | CASSLGPSGGSRSYEQYF
- | TRBJ1-6 | TRBD1 | TRBV5-1 | TGCGCCAGCAGCATATCCACCGGGACAGGGTATTCACCCCTCCACTTT | CASSISTGTGYSPLHF
- | TRBJ2-3 | TRBD1 | TRBV15 | TGTGCCACCAGCAGAGGTGGGACAGGGCACACAGATACGCAGTATTTT | CATSRGGTGHTDTQYF
few | TRBJ1-5 | - | TRBV19 | TGTGCCAGTAGTATCGGGGGGGCCGCCAGTCAGCCCCAGCATTTT | CASSIGGAASQPQHF
- | TRBJ1-2 | TRBD1 | TRBV2 | TGTGCCAGCAGTATTATGGACAGGGGGGATGGCTACACCTTC | CASSIMDRGDGYTF
- | TRBJ2-6 | - | TRBV5-5 | TGTGCCAGCAGCTCTGTTACAGCCTCTGGGGCCAACGTCCTGACTTTC | CASSSVTASGANVLTF
few | TRBJ1-6 | - | TRBV28 | TGTGCCAGCAGCCTGCCCGGACAGCCTTGGTCACCCCTCCACTTT | CASSLPGQPWSPLHF
- | TRBJ1-2 | TRBD1 | TRBV7-3 | TGTGCCAGCAGCTTGGACAGGGGTTATGGCTACACCTTC | CASSLDRGYGYTF
- | TRBJ2-1 | TRBD1 | TRBV27 | TGTGCCAGCAGATCCCCGGGACAGGGGGCGAACAATGAGCAGTTCTTC | CASRSPGQGANNEQFF
- | TRBJ1-6 | - | TRBV7-9 | TGTGCCAGCAGCTGGGAGGATCATAATTCACCCCTCCACTTT | CASSWEDHNSPLHF
- | TRBJ2-5 | - | TRBV12-3/TRBV12-4 | TGTGCCAGCAGTTTAGGAGTAGGGGTGACCCAGTACTTC | CASSLGVGVTQYF
- | TRBJ1-4 | - | TRBV19 | TGTGCCAGTAGTATTGAGCAGGCAGGGGAAAAACTGTTTTTT | CASSIEQAGEKLFF
few | TRBJ2-3 | - | TRBV5-1 | TGCGCCAGCAGCTTGGAAGACAGCAACACAGATACGCAGTATTTT | CASSLEDSNTDTQYF
- | TRBJ2-7 | - | TRBV21-1 | TGTGCCAGCAGCAAATGCCCGGGACTCCCAACCTACGAGCAGTACTTC | CASSKCPGLPTYEQYF
once | TRBJ2-3 | - | TRBV6-4 | TGTGCCAGCAGCCCGGGAGGCACAGATACGCAGTATTTT | CASSPGGTDTQYF
- | TRBJ2-3 | - | TRBV5-8 | TGTGCCAGCAGCTACGGACTAATAGCCCGCACTTACACAGATACGCAGTATTTT | CASSYGLIARTYTDTQYF
- | TRBJ1-2 | - | TRBV5-4 | TGTGCCAGCAGCTTAGCGGGACCAAAATATGGCTACACCTTC | CASSLAGPKYGYTF
- | TRBJ1-1 | TRBD1 | TRBV13 | TGTGCCAGCAGCCTAGGGACAGGGTCACCTGAAGCTTTCTTT | CASSLGTGSPEAFF
- | TRBJ1-3 | - | TRBV11-3 | TGTGCCAGCAGCTCAGGACTGGGAAACACCATATATTTT | CASSSGLGNTIYF
- | TRBJ1-1 | - | TRBV25-1 | TGTGCCAGCGGGGGGGCGGAGGCTGAAGCTTTCTTT | CASGGAEAEAFF
once | TRBJ1-1 | - | TRBV3-1/TRBV3-2 | TGTGCCAGCAGCCCGGCGGAGGTCGGCTGGAACACTGAAGCTTTCTTT | CASSPAEVGWNTEAFF
- | TRBJ1-1 | TRBD1 | TRBV5-6 | TGTGCCAGCAGCAAGAACAGGGGGCTGGGGAGCACTGAAGCTTTCTTT | CASSKNRGLGSTEAFF
- | TRBJ2-1 | TRBD2 | TRBV5-5 | TGTGCCAGCAACGGGGGGGGTTACAATGAGCAGTTCTTC | CASNGGGYNEQFF
medium-sized | TRBJ2-7 | TRBD2 | TRBV9 | TGTGCCAGCAGCGTAGCGGGGGGGTTAAACTACGAGCAGTACTTC | CASSVAGGLNYEQYF
- | TRBJ1-5 | - | TRBV20-1 | TGCAGTGCTAGTCCCGCCGGTAGCAATCAGCCCCAGCATTTT | CSASPAGSNQPQHF
- | TRBJ2-5 | - | TRBV10-3 | TGTGCCATCAGTGATGGCGGGGGCCAGGAGACCCAGTACTTC | CAISDGGGQETQYF
- | TRBJ2-3 | TRBD2 | TRBV2 | TGTGCCAGCGAAGAGCGGGGGGTGGGTGGAGATACGCAGTATTTT | CASEERGVGGDTQYF
- | TRBJ2-2 | - | TRBV19 | TGTGCCAGTAGTACGACAGAGAACACCGGGGAGCTGTTTTTT | CASSTTENTGELFF
- | TRBJ1-1 | TRBD1 | TRBV5-1 | TGCGCCAGCAGCTCATCAGGGGGCCTCACTGAAGCTTTCTTT | CASSSSGGLTEAFF
- | TRBJ1-1 | TRBD1 | TRBV9 | TGTGCCAGCAGCGTTTCCCCAGGGGGCCGGACTGAAGCTTTCTTT | CASSVSPGGRTEAFF
few | TRBJ1-4 | TRBD1 | TRBV19 | TGTGCCAGTAAAACAGGGGGGGCTAATGAAAAACTGTTTTTT | CASKTGGANEKLFF
- | TRBJ2-4 | TRBD2 | TRBV4-2 | TGTGCCAGCAGCCAAGTGGCTAGCGGGGGGGCCGGCAAAAACATTCAGTACTTC | CASSQVASGGAGKNIQYF
- | TRBJ1-1 | - | TRBV24-1 | TGTGCCACCAGTGATCTCCCTTGGGGCCGGCCGGGGGCTGAAGCTTTCTTT | CATSDLPWGRPGAEAFF